This T cell receptor beta chain is drawn from a study of CD8+CD57+ T cells in acquired aplastic anemia. Study in general: Yields of DNA that came from sorted CD4+ and CD8+ cells averaged roughly 3.2 ug. Where healthy donors were concerned, CD4+ cells averaged roughly 11 million reads. Broader study findings: Controls and patients did not differ significantly in CD8+ Simpson's diversity. Patients and controls shared twenty-nine CD8+ CDR3 sequences, highly expressed in patients.

The study profiled TCR beta VDJ and CDR3 using genomic DNA as template. TCRdb fed the reads into MiXCR, producing one record per CDR3 protein. The data hold roughly 130,000 distinct CDR3 sequences, with 48% observed a single time. V was cut by 3 bases and J by 1 base, with 12 bases left in between. Germline CDR1 LGHNA, CDR2 YNFKEQ. The length of the CDR3 is 15 residues. A note on this clonotype: Antigen: not known.

This TCR came from a human donor in good health, serving as a control. Sequenced: sorted CD4+, CD8+, or CD8+CD57+ T cells (not recorded which) from PBMCs. The chain uses TRBV4-2 and TRBJ1-2; D is perhaps TRBD1 (5 bases). The CDR3 nucleotides read TGTGCCAGCAGCCAGTCCCGGGGCAGTAACTATGGCTACACCTTC. It codes for CASSQSRGSNYGYTF.